The clone carrying this TCR beta chain was seen only a few times. This record belongs to a study of neurological immune-mediated disorders. A single record per CDR3 protein comes from TCRdb applying MiXCR to the 5' RACE reads. Of more than 20,000 distinct CDR3 sequences listed, more than 2% are singletons. This CDR3 spans 13 amino acids. The V gene lost 0 bases and the J gene lost 5 bases, with 7 bases spanning the gap. Germline V gene data show CDR1 as LGHDT and CDR2 as YNNKEL (reference sequence). Sequencing input: PBMCs. This TCR derives from a woman aged 45-65 years with multiple sclerosis. The gene calls are TRBV3-1 and TRBJ1-1; D uncertain. The CDR3 bases are TGTGCCAGCAGCCAAGATCTGAGTACTGAAGCTTTCTTT. It codes for CASSQDLSTEAFF.